A selection of T cell receptor beta chains follows, all from one sample in a study of CD8 T cells in Susac syndrome. TCRdb processed the immunoSEQ multiplex PCR reads anew with MiXCR; each CDR3 protein has one entry. This sample has around 80,000 distinct CDR3 sequences; approximately 94% occur once, and the top ten carry 0.52%. The material sequenced was CD8+ T cells from PBMCs. These receptor sequences come from a human donor with Susac syndrome. The CDR3 runs from the conserved cysteine through the conserved F or W. The D gene is left open where the match is weak. Clone size is stated in some rows and not others, as once, few, many or a class when expanded.

>TRBJ2-3|-|TRBV6-5|-
TGTGCCAGCAGCCTACTTGTCACAGATACGCAGTATTTT
CASSLLVTDTQYF
>TRBJ2-7|few|TRBV7-8|TRBD1
TGTGCCAGCAGCGGACGACAGGGTCCCTACGAGCAGTACTTC
CASSGRQGPYEQYF
>TRBJ2-7|-|TRBV15|TRBD1
TGTGCCACCAGCCGAACCGGGACAGGGGGCTACGAGCAGTACTTC
CATSRTGTGGYEQYF
>TRBJ1-1|once|TRBV7-9|-
TGTGCCTCTCCTCCCGGGACGGTGAACACTGAAGCTTTCTTT
CASPPGTVNTEAFF
>TRBJ1-1|-|TRBV28|-
TGTGCCAGCAGTGCACAGGTGATCGCTTTCTTT
CASSAQVIAFF
>TRBJ1-1|-|TRBV29-1|-
TGCAGCGTTTGGGGGCCGGCCACTGAAGCTTTCTTT
CSVWGPATEAFF
>TRBJ2-7|-|TRBV7-9|TRBD1
TGTGCCAGCAGGCAGGGGGCCTACGAGCAGTACTTC
CASRQGAYEQYF
>TRBJ2-5|-|TRBV9|-
TGTGCCAGCAGCCCCAGCGGGGAGACCCAGTACTTC
CASSPSGETQYF
>TRBJ2-3|-|TRBV19|TRBD1
TGTGCCGTCCGGGACAGGGGCCCAGATACGCAGTATTTT
CAVRDRGPDTQYF
>TRBJ1-2|few|TRBV6-2/TRBV6-3|-
TGTGCCAGCAGTTACTCTGAGACAGCTATCTATGGCTACACCTTC
CASSYSETAIYGYTF
>TRBJ2-1|-|TRBV11-2|TRBD2
TGTGCCAGCAGCTTAGTCCCTAGCGGGGTTCACAATGAGCAGTTCTTC
CASSLVPSGVHNEQFF